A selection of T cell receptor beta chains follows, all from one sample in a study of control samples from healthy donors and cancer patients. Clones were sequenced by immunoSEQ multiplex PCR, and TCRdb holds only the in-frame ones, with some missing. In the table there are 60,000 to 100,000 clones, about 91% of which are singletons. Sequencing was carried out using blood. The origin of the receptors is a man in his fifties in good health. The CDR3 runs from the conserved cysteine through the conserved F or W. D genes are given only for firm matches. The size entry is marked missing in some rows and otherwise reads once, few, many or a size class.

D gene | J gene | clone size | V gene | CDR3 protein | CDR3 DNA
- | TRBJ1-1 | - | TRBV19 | CASSMTSYFEAFF | TGTGCCAGTAGTATGACCAGCTATTTTGAAGCTTTCTTT
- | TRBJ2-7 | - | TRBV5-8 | CASSLSGAPYEQYF | TGTGCCAGCAGCCTGAGCGGTGCCCCCTACGAGCAGTACTTC
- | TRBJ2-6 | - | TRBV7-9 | CASTNSLGGFRSGANVLTF | TGTGCCAGCACAAACTCCCTCGGCGGGTTCCGCTCTGGGGCCAACGTCCTGACTTTC
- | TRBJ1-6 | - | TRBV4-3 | CASSPEGVGSPLHF | TGCGCCAGCAGCCCGGAAGGAGTAGGGTCGCCCCTCCACTTT
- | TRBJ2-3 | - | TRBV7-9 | CASVSTGSATDTQYF | TGTGCCAGCGTAAGTACCGGGTCCGCCACAGATACGCAGTATTTT
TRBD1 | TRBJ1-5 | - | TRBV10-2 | CASSDAGQGHSNQPQHF | TGCGCCAGCAGTGATGCGGGACAGGGACATAGCAATCAGCCCCAGCATTTT
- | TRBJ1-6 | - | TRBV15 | CATSRAPLETSPLHF | TGTGCCACCAGCAGAGCCCCACTAGAGACATCACCCCTCCACTTT
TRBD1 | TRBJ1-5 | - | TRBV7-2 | CASSPWTGPSNQPQHF | TGTGCCAGCAGCCCCTGGACAGGGCCTAGCAATCAGCCCCAGCATTTT
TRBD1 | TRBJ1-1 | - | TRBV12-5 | CASGLLLPNRGPYTEAFF | TGTGCTAGTGGTTTGCTCCTACCCAACAGGGGGCCGTACACTGAAGCTTTCTTT
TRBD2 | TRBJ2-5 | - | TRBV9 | CASSPLLAGGRETQYF | TGTGCCAGCAGCCCCTTACTAGCGGGGGGTAGAGAGACCCAGTACTTC
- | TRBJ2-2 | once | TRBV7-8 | CASRSGAGTGELFF | TGTGCCAGCAGATCAGGGGCGGGCACCGGGGAGCTGTTTTTT
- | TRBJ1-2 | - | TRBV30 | CAWSTDLTLLRPETGLARGYTF | TGTGCCTGGAGTACTGACCTTACATTACTCAGACCCGAGACAGGCCTTGCCAGGGGCTACACCTTC
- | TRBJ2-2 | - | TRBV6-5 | CASSNGAPGELFF | TGTGCCAGCAGTAATGGGGCCCCCGGGGAGCTGTTTTTT
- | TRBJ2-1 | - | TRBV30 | CAWRQPETATLKQFF | TGTGCCTGGAGGCAACCGGAAACTGCTACGTTGAAGCAGTTCTTC
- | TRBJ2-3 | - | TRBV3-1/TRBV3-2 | CASSQYYAGGSTDTQYF | TGTGCCAGCAGCCAATACTATGCAGGGGGGAGCACAGATACGCAGTATTTT
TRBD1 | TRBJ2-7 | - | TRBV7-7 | CASSLGQGASEQYF | TGTGCCAGCAGCCTGGGACAGGGGGCTTCCGAGCAGTACTTC
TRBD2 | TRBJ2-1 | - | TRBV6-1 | CASSESARRGGNEQFF | TGTGCCAGCAGTGAATCAGCAAGGCGGGGGGGCAATGAGCAGTTCTTC
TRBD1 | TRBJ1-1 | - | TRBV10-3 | CAIKDDRVGTRGTEAFF | TGTGCCATCAAAGACGACAGGGTGGGGACCCGCGGCACTGAAGCTTTCTTT
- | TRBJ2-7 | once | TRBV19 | CASSSRTFSYEQYF | TGTGCCAGTAGTTCTAGGACGTTCTCCTACGAGCAGTACTTC
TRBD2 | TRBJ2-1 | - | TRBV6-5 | CASSYYGGGNEQFF | TGTGCCAGCAGTTACTACGGGGGAGGGAATGAGCAGTTCTTC
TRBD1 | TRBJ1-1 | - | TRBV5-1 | CASSLPTGGNTEAFF | TGCGCCAGCAGCTTGCCGACAGGGGGGAACACTGAAGCTTTCTTT
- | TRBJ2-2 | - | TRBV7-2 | CASSLMVANTGELFF | TGTGCCAGCAGCTTAATGGTGGCGAACACCGGGGAGCTGTTTTTT
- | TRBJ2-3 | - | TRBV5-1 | CASSWAGHSSTDTQYF | TGCGCCAGCAGCTGGGCCGGACACTCTAGCACAGATACGCAGTATTTT
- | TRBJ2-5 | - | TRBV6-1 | CASSEPLDWLQETQYF | TGTGCCAGCAGTGAACCCCTAGATTGGTTACAAGAGACCCAGTACTTC
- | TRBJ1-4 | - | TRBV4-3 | CASSQGSSINEKLFF | TGCGCCAGCAGCCAGGGGTCAAGTATTAATGAAAAACTGTTTTTT